The present T cell receptor (beta chain) was sequenced within a study of patients and donors after allogeneic stem cell transplantation (dated by TCRdb to 2020 to 2021). Libraries were constructed by RT-PCR. TCRdb names NextSeq 550 as the instrument used. Using fastp at Q25 and MiXCR, TCRdb reprocessed the public reads and kept productive beta chains. Each CDR3 protein gets just one entry, which takes the most common genes and DNA from the rows behind it. The sample profile shows some 880,000 distinct CDR3 sequences; more than 15% of them were found once. The top ten clones comprise 5.5% to 6.5% of the sample. The CDR3 contains 15 residues, cysteine and phenylalanine counted. Left in the record is the CDR3 DNA by itself, 45 bases read in frame from the first base. V loses 0 bases of germline sequence and J loses 2 bases, and the interval between the two ends is 8 bases. CDR1 and CDR2 are drawn from the germline V gene: SGHTA, FQGNSA.

Comment on this clonotype: Its antigen specificity is not known. Within one base of it there is no much larger clone, and no base qualities were kept.

The chain was built from TRBV7-2 and TRBJ2-1; TRBD1 might be the D gene, on 5 matching bases. The receptor comes from a human donor who was either an allogeneic HSCT recipient or a stem cell or donor lymphocyte infusion donor (not recorded which). It is not recorded whose cells these are; they may come from a transplant donor. Sequenced sample: blood, either unsorted or a sorted T cell fraction (not recorded which). The DNA is as follows: TGTGCCAGCAGCTTAGCCCAGGGAACCTACAATGAGCAGTTCTTC. Protein translation: CASSLAQGTYNEQFF.